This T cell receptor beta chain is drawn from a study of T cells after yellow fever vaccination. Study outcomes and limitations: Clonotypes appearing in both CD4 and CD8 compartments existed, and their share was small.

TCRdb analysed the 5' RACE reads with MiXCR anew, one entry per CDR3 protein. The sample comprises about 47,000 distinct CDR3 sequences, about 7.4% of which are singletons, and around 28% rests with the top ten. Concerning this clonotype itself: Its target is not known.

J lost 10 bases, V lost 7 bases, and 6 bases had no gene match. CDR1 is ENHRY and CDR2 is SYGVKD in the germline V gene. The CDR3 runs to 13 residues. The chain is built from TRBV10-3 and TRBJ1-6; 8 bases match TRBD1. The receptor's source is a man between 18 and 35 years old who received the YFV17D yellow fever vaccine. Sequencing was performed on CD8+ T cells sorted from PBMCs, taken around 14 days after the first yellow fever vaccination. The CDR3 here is CAINPGGSSPLHF. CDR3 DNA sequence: TGTGCCATCAATCCAGGGGGCTCCTCACCCCTCCACTTT.